These 10 T cell receptor beta chains originate from one sample sequenced in a study of blood T cell repertoires in COVID-19. Generated by immunoSEQ multiplex PCR, the TCRdb table keeps only in-frame clones and is missing some. The sample carries 130,000 or so clones, 82% recorded once. Sequenced input: peripheral blood. The origin of the receptors is a woman in her seventies with acute or convalescent COVID-19.

This clone was detected only once. This chain uses TRBV10-3 with TRBJ1-1; 9 nucleotides align to TRBD1. J lost 0 bases, V lost 6 bases, and 5 bases had no gene match. The CDR3 consists of 15 residues. The germline CDR1 and CDR2 sequences are ENHRY and SYGVKD. The CDR3 sequence: CAIRGQGSMNTEAFF. In DNA, the CDR3 is TGTGCCATCAGGGGACAGGGCTCGATGAACACTGAAGCTTTCTTT.

The chain recombines TRBV6-5 with TRBJ2-7; 11 positions agree with TRBD1. Trimming took 7 bases from V and 6 from J; bases not matched to a gene: 11. The germline gives CDR1 MNHEY, CDR2 SVGAGI. The CDR3 is made up of 15 amino acids. This CDR3 is CASMSRTGGSREQYF. The CDR3 region has the DNA TGTGCCAGCATGTCCCGGACAGGGGGCTCTCGCGAGCAGTACTTC.

This clone came up a few times. The rearrangement links TRBV24-1 to TRBJ1-4, with 9 nucleotides matching TRBD1. Germline-derived CDR1 and CDR2 are KGHDR and SFDVKD. V was pared by 4 bases and J by 7 bases, with 9 bases of the junction left unmatched. The CDR3 has 16 residues. The CDR3 region is CATSDGTGRLVEKLFF. The CDR3 DNA follows: TGTGCCACCAGTGACGGGACAGGGAGGCTGGTTGAAAAACTGTTTTTT.

The chain joins TRBV7-8 to TRBJ1-2; D is unclear. Per germline, CDR1 SGHVS and CDR2 FQNEAQ. The CDR3 runs to 15 residues. Trimming cost V 0 bases and J 5 bases, with 13 bases left between them. The chain's CDR3 is CASSLAVLTGYGYTF. The CDR3 DNA is TGTGCCAGCAGCTTAGCGGTTTTAACGGGTTATGGCTACACCTTC.

The chain joins TRBV9 to TRBJ2-3; 7 bases are a match to TRBD2. The CDR3 is 15 amino acids. Germline CDR1 and CDR2: SGDLS and YYNGEE. V dropped 0 bases and J dropped 2; count of bases not matched to a gene: 3. The CDR3 protein is CASSVEAGNTDTQYF. In DNA, the CDR3 is TGTGCCAGCAGCGTAGAAGCGGGAAACACAGATACGCAGTATTTT.

The chain combines TRBV2 with TRBJ1-3; 7 nucleotides match TRBD1. Germline V lookup: CDR1 SNHLY, CDR2 FYNNEI. V lost 4 bases and J lost 2; bases outside the gene matches: 2. This CDR3 spans 14 amino acids. The DNA for the CDR3 is TGTGCCAGCAGTGCCCAGGGGGCTGGAAACACCATATATTTT. Protein sequence: CASSAQGAGNTIYF.

This CDR3 reads CASSSAGVQETQYF. The CDR3, as DNA: TGTGCCAGCAGTTCCGCGGGGGTTCAAGAGACCCAGTACTTC. This chain uses TRBV6-2 or TRBV6-3 with TRBJ2-5; 7 nucleotides match TRBD2. V lost 4 bases to trimming and J lost 2 bases; unmatched junction nucleotides: 4. This CDR3 region has 14 residues. CDR1 is MNHEY and CDR2 is SVGEGT in the germline V gene.

The chain employs TRBV6-5 and TRBJ1-3; perhaps TRBD1 as D (6 bases). V lost 2 bases and J 2 bases, leaving 10 bases between the germline ends. The germline gives CDR1 MNHEY, CDR2 SVGAGI. CDR3 size: 15 residues. The CDR3 DNA is TGTGCCAGCAGTTACGCGACAGGCGCTGGAAACACCATATATTTT. Amino acid sequence: CASSYATGAGNTIYF.

The chain employs TRBV29-1 and TRBJ1-1, with 8 bases that match TRBD1. After removal of 5 bases from V and 3 bases from J, the junction contained 5 bases not matched to a gene. This CDR3 comprises 13 residues. Germline CDR1 SQVTM, CDR2 ANQGSEA. The CDR3 DNA follows: TGCAGCGTTCGACAGGGGCGGGACACTGAAGCTTTCTTT. It specifies CSVRQGRDTEAFF.

The rearrangement links TRBV7-2 to TRBJ2-3; D ambiguous. Germline V lookup: CDR1 SGHTA, CDR2 FQGNSA. This CDR3 region has 17 residues. The V and J ends lost 0 bases and 0 bases respectively, with 13 bases between them. CDR3 nucleotides: TGTGCCAGCAGCTTAGCACTCTCTAGGATTAGCACAGATACGCAGTATTTT. It specifies CASSLALSRISTDTQYF.